This T cell receptor beta chain was retrieved from a study of cytomegalovirus exposure and HLA in healthy donors (dated by TCRdb to about 2017). The study in broad terms: An earlier analysis of approximately 600 of the donors reported roughly 270 Gb of sequence data and roughly 110 million unique TCR beta sequences from roughly 200 million T cells. Around 300 gigabases of sequencing data and approximately 85 million unique TCR sequences were included in an early release covering around 650 HLA-typed donors. Of the 300 to 500 genotyped donors, 81% were placed in the genetic ancestry cluster associated with self-reported Caucasian donors. The study was designed to test whether signatures of past pathogen exposure could be identified by cataloging public T cell receptors. The study profiled the T cell repertoires of 666 subjects by immunosequencing and related them to cytomegalovirus serostatus. Along with the roughly 670-subject first cohort, a separate validation cohort of over 90 different subjects was used. The study combined high-throughput TCR immunosequencing, statistical association of individual TCRs with disease status, and machine learning to predict cytomegalovirus infection status. In a later analysis, previously published TCR beta repertoires from about 640 donors were re-analyzed and high-resolution HLA genotyping was added so that TCR occurrence patterns could be studied. The later analysis used no new phenotypic data to find candidate immune exposures, relying instead on TCR beta sequences and their occurrence across donors. In an earlier analysis of 500 to 650 of the donors, high-throughput TCR beta sequencing was used to judge whether each TCR beta V gene segment behaved as functional or pseudogenic. Donor age, sex, ethnicity and CMV serostatus were compiled alongside the repertoire data. A later genetic analysis took genome-wide SNP genotypes for about 55% of the 666 donors and used that subset as a discovery cohort. Every discovery cohort repertoire had been produced on one sequencing platform. Class I and class II HLA loci were covered by the typing at four-digit resolution. Typing coverage differed by locus: A, B, C, DRB1 and DQB1 were typed in about 620-640 donors, DQA1 in about 560, DPA1 in approximately 610, and DPB1 in 400 to 490. Four to six DR-DQ haplotypes were handled as single units for association and clustering because linkage in the cohort was strong. Among over 350 genotyped donors of the cohort, an average of approximately 240,000 unique TCR beta nucleotide sequences were sequenced per donor, roughly 20% of them non-productive.

Results and caveats for the whole study, not just this receptor: In a later analysis, HLA-associated TCR beta chains were found to be more clonally expanded and to have lower generation probabilities than equally common non-associated chains. When HLA alleles, especially DR and DQ, strongly co-occurred, TCR associations were difficult to assign to individual alleles. A total of 150 to 200 TCR beta chains were listed by the study as associated with cytomegalovirus. In a later analysis, the rate of TCR association differed among HLA loci, with DRB1 alleles having the most associated TCRs and HLA-C alleles having the fewest. The cohort was sequenced for TCR beta chains only, and without alpha or paired-chain data the features that could be detected were limited. Several of the top co-occurrence clusters appeared to be linked to parvovirus B19, influenza, CMV and Epstein-Barr virus, according to a later analysis. A further reported finding was that TCR beta sequences accurately predicted the HLA-A and HLA-B alleles for most subjects in the first cohort. Specific HLA alleles were associated with 16,951 TCR beta sequences at a false discovery rate of 0.05 in a later analysis. The authors suggested that the approach could potentially be generalized to other disease states and immunological phenotypes. In a later analysis, most CMV-associated TCR beta chains were found to appear HLA-restricted, with HLA associations seemingly driven largely by CMV exposure. An association between a missense DCLRE1C variant and V-gene and J-gene trimming of TCR beta chains was found in a later genetic analysis and replicated in an independent cohort. The sequencing pipeline was judged likely to have produced a cluster of highly shared sequence variants as a technical artifact. The classifier was reported to diagnose cytomegalovirus status with high specificity and sensitivity in both the original and validation cohorts. A few of the identified cytomegalovirus-associated TCR beta chains were confirmed in vitro to be specific for cytomegalovirus antigens. Immune exposure information for the cohort was limited to CMV serostatus. Because some donors lacked HLA typing at each locus, the association tests relied only on the typed subset. The 87-base-pair reads could not distinguish some IMGT-functional V segments, including TRBV6-2 and TRBV6-3, so those segments were excluded. Broadly in line with IMGT annotations, most TCR beta V segments showed up in productive rearrangements about 90% or about 30% of the time in an earlier analysis of a few hundred of the donors. Most TCR sequences were seen in very few donors, while some public TCRs were found in many individuals. The earlier analysis of about 600 of the donors excluded seventeen rarely observed V segments, including chromosome 9 orphons, because counts were too low. Linkage disequilibrium might explain the correlated functional status among segregating V segments, but an unknown experimental factor could not be ruled out. Compared with the approximately 720-donor mean, donors in an Asian-associated ancestry cluster had fewer N-insertions in productive TCRs, according to a later genetic analysis. Presence/absence analyses assumed roughly uniform sequencing depth across donors, an assumption that may not hold.

The receptor library was made with the immunoSEQ multiplex PCR assay. For the multiplex PCR, a mixture combining 60 forward primers for TCR Vbeta segments and 13 reverse primers for TCR Jbeta segments was used. The CDR3 region of rearranged TCR beta genes was amplified from genomic DNA by a multiplex PCR assay. The amplified TCR beta libraries were sequenced on the Illumina HiSeq System as 87-base-pair reads. The source study handled its data this way. A later analysis counted tens of millions of unique TCR beta chains across the 690 or so repertoires, and around 12 million of these chains were shared by at least two donors. To remove PCR and sequencing errors, raw reads were error-corrected and collapsed into unique sequences using a nearest-neighbor algorithm that merged closely related sequences. Alignment of CDR3 sequences to IMGT reference sequences was used to assign V, D and J gene segments. Each retained sequence needed at least a six-nucleotide match to both a V gene segment and a J gene segment. Rearrangements were called productive when the CDR3 lacked stop codons and stayed in frame with V and J; all others were non-productive. CDR3 was defined by IMGT convention, running from the second conserved V-encoded cysteine to the conserved J-encoded phenylalanine. The earlier analysis of 450 to 750 of the donors excluded any sequence lacking an unambiguous match to a single V gene segment. An earlier analysis of several hundred of the donors called V segments functional above 56.7% productive rearrangements and segregating when the between-donor standard deviation exceeded 5%. A statistical classification framework was built to diagnose cytomegalovirus status from the catalog of TCR beta chain sequences. In a later analysis, V and J genes were assigned by comparing TCR nucleotide sequences against IMGT/GENE-DB human TR gene sequences. The TCRdist pipeline was used in a later analysis to assign CDR3 sequences and most-parsimonious VDJ recombination scenarios. In a later analysis, every TCR beta chain was defined by the combination of its CDR3 amino acid sequence and its V-gene family, and reads without a unique V-gene family were dropped. A later analysis removed over 500 highly shared, low-generation-probability nucleotide sequences to deal with suspected cross-contamination and a sequencing artifact. In a later analysis, a clonal expansion index was calculated for each public chain from normalized within-repertoire ranks of inferred template counts. In a later analysis, generation probabilities were computed with a VDJ recombination model fitted to out-of-frame rearrangements, and the resulting probabilities were checked against IGoR. A later analysis scored TCR-TCR, TCR-HLA and TCR-CMV co-occurrence with hypergeometric tests, applying a repertoire-size bias correction to TCR pairs. False discovery rates were estimated in a later analysis by permuting HLA or CMV assignments 20 times. In a later analysis, co-occurring TCRs were grouped with DBSCAN, and TCRdist sequence similarity was added when clustering was performed within HLA-allele-positive subsets. Repertoires with fewer than 30,000 or more than 120,000 public chains were left out of co-occurrence clustering, as were five repertoires with anomalous nucleotide sharing. Drawn from immuneACCESS, this table holds only the in-frame rearrangements with V and J called that TCRdb kept. Clones are partly lost; checked studies trace under half to an unresolved V gene and leave the rest unexplained. That table is the source of V, J and clone size, and D and trimming were worked out from the DNA. This sample has roughly 100,000 clones in its table, and roughly 76% of those were observed once. About 6.9% of the sample goes to the ten largest clones.

Turning to this clone: Its antigen target is currently unknown. Base qualities are not provided; no much larger clone lies one nucleotide away.

V is trimmed back by 2 bases and J by 5 bases, and the junction contains 9 bases that no gene match accounts for. CDR1 and CDR2, looked up from the germline V gene (reference sequence), are GTSNPN and SVGIG. The CDR3 goes from the cysteine to the phenylalanine over 16 residues. Just the 48-base CDR3 DNA is kept, in frame starting at base 1. The cohort was made up of hundreds of healthy bone marrow donors. Cohort members were all nominally healthy when sampled, although unrecorded immune exposures were likely present. The donor was CMV seropositive and was included in the group of 250 to 350 seropositive cohort members. Each donor provided a peripheral blood sample, and peripheral blood mononuclear cells were used for TCR beta sequencing. Genomic DNA was extracted from the blood cell samples with the Qiagen DNeasy Blood Extraction Kit.

The sequence is built from TRBV30 and TRBJ1-6, with 7 bases in between that match TRBD1. This clonotype was sampled from a man between 25 and 39 years old in good health and CMV-seropositive. Source material: PBMCs. The CDR3 corresponds to CAWSRDRVFNNSPLHF. The nucleotides are TGTGCCTGGAGTCGTGACAGGGTGTTCAATAATTCACCCCTCCACTTT.